The 3 T cell receptor beta chains presented below share a single source sample, sequenced in a study of T-cell reconstitution after alpha-beta-depleted transplantation in children. This sample's TCRbeta library carried unique molecular identifier barcodes. TCRdb itself ran the PCR reads through MiXCR, one entry per CDR3 protein. The data contain some 200,000 distinct CDR3 sequences, about 8.7% of them seen just once; the ten biggest clones take up 35% to 45%. The starting material was PBMCs, mostly from graft donor cells, obtained 360 days after TCRalphabeta/CD19-depleted stem cell transplant. The receptors were gathered from a male patient aged 2-15 years who had a stem cell transplant for acute myeloid leukemia, so the T cells may come from the graft donor.

The gene calls are TRBV4-3 and TRBJ2-1; the match to TRBD2 covers 8 bases. The J segment lost 8 bases and the V segment lost 0 bases, leaving 15 bases of the junction unmatched. CDR3 length equals 18 residues. Germline V CDR1 and CDR2: LGHNA, YSLEER. The CDR3 here is CASSQDPASGFPRDEQFF. The DNA of the CDR3 is TGCGCCAGCAGCCAAGATCCAGCTAGCGGGTTCCCCCGGGATGAGCAGTTCTTC.

The rearrangement uses TRBV20-1 and TRBJ2-2; D possibly corresponds to TRBD1 (7 bases). Looked up from germline, CDR1 is DFQATT and CDR2 is SNEGSKA (reference sequence). The length of the CDR3 is 14 residues. CDR3 in DNA: TGCAGCGCCTTGGAGGGACAGACTTCAGGGGAGCTGTTTTTT. It yields the protein CSALEGQTSGELFF.

This rearrangement joins TRBV6-5 to TRBJ2-3, with 8 bases matching TRBD2. The CDR3 is made up of 18 amino acids. Germline assignment: CDR1 MNHEY and CDR2 SVGAGI. Losses at the gene ends were 2 bases for V and 6 bases for J; bases not matched to a gene: 16. CDR3: CASSYLARKRGIGDTQYF. The CDR3 DNA reads TGTGCCAGCAGTTACCTCGCGCGGAAGCGGGGGATTGGGGATACGCAGTATTTT.